The 9 T cell receptor beta chains reported below all come from one sample, sequenced in a study of cytomegalovirus exposure and HLA in healthy donors. PCR used 60 Vbeta primers and 13 Jbeta primers. Clones were read by immunoSEQ multiplex PCR, and TCRdb kept only the in-frame ones, dropping some. The sample has some 140,000 clones, around 77% seen once; the top ten hold about 1%. Input material: PBMCs. The source is a man aged 18 to 30 in good health and CMV-seronegative.

V gene TRBV25-1 combines with J gene TRBJ1-6; D unresolved. Trimming cost V 4 bases and J 7 bases, with 8 bases left between them. Per the germline V gene, CDR1 is MGHDK and CDR2 is SYGVNS. The CDR3 length is 13 residues. Here the CDR3 reads CASSVDMNSPLHF. The CDR3 nucleotides are TGTGCCAGCAGTGTAGACATGAATTCACCCCTCCACTTT. Full variable domain (remainder filled in from reference TRBV25-1 and TRBJ1-6): EADIYQTPRYLVIGTGKKITLECSQTMGHDKMYWYQQDPGMELHLIHYSYGVNSTEKGDLSSESTVSRIRTEHFPLTLESARPSHTSQYLCASSVDMNSPLHFGNGTRLTVT.

For the CDR3, the DNA is TGTGCCAGCAGCTTGAAGGACAGGGGGGGTTCAGATACGCAGTATTTT. Amino acid sequence: CASSLKDRGGSDTQYF. The gene calls are TRBV5-4 and TRBJ2-3, with 10 bases fitting TRBD1. J was trimmed by 4 bases and V by 1 base; bases with no gene match: 6. The CDR3 consists of 16 residues. Germline V gene lookup returns CDR1 SGHNT and CDR2 YYREEE (reference sequence).

The V call is TRBV19, the J call TRBJ1-1; TRBD1 is a possible D gene (5 bases). Trimming cost V 4 bases and J 6 bases, with 12 bases left between them. The CDR3 runs to 13 residues. Germline CDR1 and CDR2: LNHDA and SQIVND (reference sequence). The CDR3 protein is CASSTRPRAEAFF. The DNA of the CDR3 is TGTGCCAGTAGTACGCGCCCCAGGGCTGAAGCTTTCTTT.

The CDR3 loop is CASTVTGPNTGELFF. The CDR3 DNA reads TGTGCCAGCACCGTGACAGGGCCGAACACCGGGGAGCTGTTTTTT. The chain links TRBV7-2 to TRBJ2-2, with 7 bases that match TRBD1. The J segment lost 0 bases and the V segment lost 7 bases, leaving 5 bases of the junction unmatched. The CDR3 loop spans 15 amino acids. The V gene's germline CDR1 is SGHTA and CDR2 FQGNSA.

The sample holds a few counts of this clone. The chain has TRBV4-1 and TRBJ1-1; D call uncertain. The CDR3 length is 14 residues. Germline CDR1 and CDR2: MGHRA and YSYEKL. The V and J ends lost 4 bases and 2 bases respectively, with 11 bases between them. The CDR3 DNA reads TGCGCCAGCAGCCCACCGCGGGGAAACACTGAAGCTTTCTTT. Its translation: CASSPPRGNTEAFF.

The chain is built from TRBV6-1 and TRBJ2-3; D might be TRBD2 (6 bases). This CDR3 region has 14 residues. Germline CDR1 and CDR2: MNHNS and SASEGT. V lost 6 bases to trimming and J lost 0 bases, with 10 bases between them. DNA of the CDR3: TGTGCCAGCAGACCCGGGACTAGCACAGATACGCAGTATTTT. This translates into CASRPGTSTDTQYF.

The chain couples TRBV7-9 to TRBJ1-1; D not resolved. The germline CDR1 and CDR2 sequences are SEHNR and FQNEAQ (reference sequence). This CDR3 region has 14 residues. V lost 1 base and J 1 base, leaving 7 bases between the germline ends. In nucleotides, the CDR3 is TGTGCCAGCAGCTTAGTTGCGTCGAACACTGAAGCTTTCTTT. Amino acids: CASSLVASNTEAFF.

This chain connects TRBV19 to TRBJ1-1; possibly TRBD1 for D (5 bases). The CDR3 runs 17 residues. V shed 4 bases and J shed 1 base, with 19 bases lying between them. Germline V gene data show CDR1 as LNHDA and CDR2 as SQIVND (reference sequence). CDR3 protein: CASSTDSGRAPNTEAFF. CDR3 coding DNA: TGTGCCAGTAGTACAGACAGCGGGAGGGCCCCGAACACTGAAGCTTTCTTT.

The chain is built from TRBV6-5 and TRBJ1-2; possibly TRBD1 for D (5 bases). From germline, CDR1 is MNHEY and CDR2 SVGAGI. V lost 0 bases to trimming and J lost 4 bases, with 15 bases between them. The CDR3 extends over 16 amino acids. The DNA of the CDR3 is TGTGCCAGCAGTTACTCGATTACAGGCCTCTTCTATGGCTACACCTTC. It codes for CASSYSITGLFYGYTF.